This T cell receptor beta chain was retrieved from a study of naive and memory T cell subsets. TCR cDNA received a 3' ligated oligonucleotide that carried a UMI. This clonotype came up many times. The germline gives CDR1 KGHSH, CDR2 LQKENI. The CDR3 is 15 residues long. Trimming shortened V by 0 bases and J by 4 bases, and 9 bases separated the two germline ends. The SP2 primer and nested alpha and beta constant region primers amplified ligated cDNA in four rounds. TCRdb fed the 5' RACE reads into MiXCR, producing one record per CDR3 protein. The table has roughly 48,000 distinct CDR3 sequences, about 4.5% seen once; the top ten hold around 0.8%.

The sequence was obtained from a female donor in good health. This chain connects TRBV18 to TRBJ1-4; D remains unclear. The DNA for the CDR3 is TGTGCCAGCTCACCACCAGGTCAAATTAATGAAAAACTGTTTTTT. This gives the protein CASSPPGQINEKLFF.